The rows below give T cell receptor beta chains drawn from one sample of a study of regulatory T cells in long-lasting Graves disease. TCRdb analysed the multiplex PCR reads with MiXCR anew, one entry per CDR3 protein. The sample lists a few hundred thousand distinct CDR3 sequences, around 20% occurring once. This same sample was also part of a study on T cells in Graves' hyperthyroidism and ophthalmopathy.

Sample: peripheral blood mononuclear cells (PBMCs), taken at new diagnosis, from a patient treated with antithyroid drugs. These TCRs come from a woman in her twenties or thirties with Graves disease. CDR3s include the opening cysteine and the closing phenylalanine or tryptophan. A D gene is named only where the DNA matches it firmly. Clone size, where shown, is once, few, many, or a class for clones that have expanded.

V,size,J,D,DNA,CDR3
TRBV20-1,many,TRBJ2-5,NA,TGCAGTGCTAGAAGCGTAGGGCCCCAAGAGACCCAGTACTTC,CSARSVGPQETQYF
TRBV3-1,NA,TRBJ2-3,TRBD2,TGTGCCAGCAGCCAATCAAGCGGGGGGGCAGATACGCAGTATTTT,CASSQSSGGADTQYF
TRBV2,many,TRBJ1-5,TRBD1,TGTGCCAGCACCGGGACAGGGCTAGGTGAGCCCCAGCATTTT,CASTGTGLGEPQHF
TRBV7-2,few,TRBJ1-1,TRBD1,TGTGCCAGCAGCCCGACAGGGGCGCGCACTGAAGCTTTCTTT,CASSPTGARTEAFF
TRBV20-1,many,TRBJ2-2,TRBD2,TGCAGTGCTAGAGATCCACTAGCGGTTGACGGGGAGCTGTTTTTT,CSARDPLAVDGELFF
TRBV28,many,TRBJ2-7,TRBD1,TGTGCCAGCAGTCCATCCCTTGCCGAGACAGGGGCGGTCTACGAGCAGTACTTC,CASSPSLAETGAVYEQYF
TRBV20-1,NA,TRBJ1-1,NA,TGCAGTGCCCCGGGACTGGGTGGCACTGAAGCTTTCTTT,CSAPGLGGTEAFF
TRBV2,many,TRBJ1-5,NA,TGTGCCAGCAGTGACAGGGGAAAAAGGGGTCAGCCCCAGCATTTT,CASSDRGKRGQPQHF
TRBV2,many,TRBJ2-7,NA,TGTGCCAGCAGTCAGATGGGGGACGAGCAGTACTTC,CASSQMGDEQYF
TRBV5-1,many,TRBJ1-5,NA,TGCGCCAGCAGCTTGAGTCTGCAGGGAACGTACAATCAGCCCCAGCATTTT,CASSLSLQGTYNQPQHF
TRBV5-4,few,TRBJ2-7,TRBD2,TGTGCCAGCAGCTTGGCGGCTAGCGGGGACTACGAGCAGTACTTC,CASSLAASGDYEQYF
TRBV20-1,few,TRBJ2-1,NA,TGCAGTGCTAGTGGGCCCCCCTACAATGAGCAGTTCTTC,CSASGPPYNEQFF
TRBV12-3/TRBV12-4,many,TRBJ2-7,TRBD2,TGTGCCAGCTCCTTTTCCGGGACTAGCTCCCTCGAGCAGTACTTC,CASSFSGTSSLEQYF
TRBV6-2/TRBV6-3,NA,TRBJ1-1,TRBD1,TGTGCCAGCAGCCTACAGGGGGCGGACACTGAAGCTTTCTTT,CASSLQGADTEAFF
TRBV6-2/TRBV6-3,many,TRBJ2-1,NA,TGTGCCAGCACAAACCCGGGGGCAGGTGAGCAGTTCTTC,CASTNPGAGEQFF
TRBV7-9,many,TRBJ2-1,TRBD2,TGTGCCAGCAGCTTAGTTGGAGGAGCGGGGGGCGGGTACAATGAGCAGTTCTTC,CASSLVGGAGGGYNEQFF
TRBV30,many,TRBJ1-6,TRBD1,TGTGCCTGGAGGAGACAGGGGGATAATTCACCCCTCCACTTT,CAWRRQGDNSPLHF
TRBV2,many,TRBJ2-7,NA,TGTGCCACATTCCGGGGGAGAGATGATTACGAGCAGTACTTC,CATFRGRDDYEQYF
TRBV7-3,many,TRBJ2-1,NA,TGTGCCAGCAGCTTAGGTCTAGTGGGCAATGAGCAGTTCTTC,CASSLGLVGNEQFF
TRBV4-1,many,TRBJ2-2,NA,TGCGCCAGCAGCCAAGATAGGGCAGGGGCGAACACCGGGGAGCTGTTTTTT,CASSQDRAGANTGELFF
TRBV27,many,TRBJ2-2,TRBD1,TGTGCCAGCAGTTTATCGAAGGGACAGCCACCCACCGGGGAGCTGTTTTTT,CASSLSKGQPPTGELFF
TRBV6-9,few,TRBJ2-2,TRBD2,TGTGCCAGCGGTTACGAGGGAGGGACGAACACCGGGGAGCTGTTTTTT,CASGYEGGTNTGELFF
TRBV3-1,many,TRBJ1-5,NA,TGTGCCAGCAGCCAAGGACTTTCTAGCAATCAGCCCCAGCATTTT,CASSQGLSSNQPQHF
TRBV10-3,many,TRBJ1-1,TRBD1,TGTGCCATCAGTGAGGAGTTGTGGACAGGGGGCCGCACTGAAGCTTTCTTT,CAISEELWTGGRTEAFF
TRBV28,medium-sized,TRBJ2-1,TRBD1,TGTGCCACCTTACCTTGGGGGACAGGGGTAAACAATGAGCAGTTCTTC,CATLPWGTGVNNEQFF
TRBV9,few,TRBJ2-3,NA,TGTGCCAGCAGCGTAGAAGCATCCGACACAGATACGCAGTATTTT,CASSVEASDTDTQYF
TRBV12-3/TRBV12-4,many,TRBJ1-1,NA,TGTGCCAGCAAATACGGCAACGCTGAAGCTTTCTTT,CASKYGNAEAFF
TRBV19,many,TRBJ2-3,TRBD1,TGTGCCAGTAGTCTCCAGGGGGCGATCACAGATACGCAGTATTTT,CASSLQGAITDTQYF
TRBV12-3/TRBV12-4,many,TRBJ2-7,NA,TGTGCCAGCAGTTTAGGACAGATCTACGAGCAGTACTTC,CASSLGQIYEQYF
TRBV29-1,many,TRBJ1-5,NA,TGCAGCGTTGTGGAGGGGGGCAATCAGCCCCAGCATTTT,CSVVEGGNQPQHF
TRBV7-9,many,TRBJ1-2,TRBD1,TGTGCCAGCAGCCGCACAGGGGTTGAGGGCCGATATGGCTACACCTTC,CASSRTGVEGRYGYTF
TRBV19,NA,TRBJ2-7,NA,TGTGCCAGTAGTACCGGAGGGGAGAGGGTTCACTCCTACGAGCAGTACTTC,CASSTGGERVHSYEQYF
TRBV20-1,many,TRBJ1-6,NA,TGCAGTGCTAAACCGGGACCGCGCTCACCCCTCCACTTT,CSAKPGPRSPLHF
TRBV19,many,TRBJ1-2,NA,TGTGCCAGTAGTCCCTCGCCGGGTGGCTACACCTTC,CASSPSPGGYTF
TRBV7-9,few,TRBJ1-2,NA,TGTGCCAGCAGCCAAGCCGACGGGACGCACTCTAACTATGGCTACACCTTC,CASSQADGTHSNYGYTF
TRBV20-1,many,TRBJ2-3,TRBD2,TGCAGTGGATTTCGGGGGGGGGATACGCAGTATTTT,CSGFRGGDTQYF
TRBV30,many,TRBJ1-1,NA,TGTGCCTGGACGGGGGGGATGGTGAACACTGAAGCTTTCTTT,CAWTGGMVNTEAFF
TRBV4-2,many,TRBJ2-3,NA,TGTGCCAGCAGCCAAGCCGAAGGTACAGATACGCAGTATTTT,CASSQAEGTDTQYF
TRBV12-3/TRBV12-4,many,TRBJ1-1,TRBD1,TGTGCCAGCAGGCAACCGGACAGGAGGTTCACTGAAGCTTTCTTT,CASRQPDRRFTEAFF
TRBV29-1,NA,TRBJ1-1,NA,TGCAGCGTCATGGACGGGTTGAACACTGAAGCTTTCTTT,CSVMDGLNTEAFF
TRBV29-1,many,TRBJ2-1,TRBD2,TGCAGCGTTGAAAAACTAGCGAGCGAGCAGTTCTTC,CSVEKLASEQFF
TRBV10-3,many,TRBJ1-4,TRBD1,TGTGCCATCAGTGAGGGACAGGGGAATGAAAAACTGTTTTTT,CAISEGQGNEKLFF
TRBV18,few,TRBJ2-1,NA,TGTGCCAGCTCACCACAACTGGGGTCCTACAATGAGCAGTTCTTC,CASSPQLGSYNEQFF
TRBV3-1,once,TRBJ2-5,NA,TGTGCCAGCAGCCAAGGGATCGAAGAGACCCAGTACTTC,CASSQGIEETQYF
TRBV12-3/TRBV12-4,many,TRBJ1-5,NA,TGTGCCAGCAGTCAGGTAGGGAATAGCAATCAGCCCCAGCATTTT,CASSQVGNSNQPQHF
TRBV28,many,TRBJ1-2,NA,TGTGCCAGCAGTTACCCTCTCTATGGCTACACCTTC,CASSYPLYGYTF